The 14 T cell receptor beta chains below were found in one sample sequenced in a study of T cell clonotyping in hematopoietic cell transplantation. Method: immunoSEQ multiplex PCR; TCRdb's copy keeps in-frame clones and lacks some. The sample lists about 11,000 clones, approximately 90% seen once, with around 0.8% in the top ten. Sequencing input: peripheral blood mononuclear cells. The receptors shown here come from a woman aged 45 to 65 in good health. Some clones in this sample may be carry-over from other donors' samples.

This clone was detected once. The CDR3 region has the DNA TGTGCCATCAGACCCGGAGGGGATAGCTCCTACGAGCAGTACTTC. Its protein product is CAIRPGGDSSYEQYF. The rearrangement joins TRBV10-3 to TRBJ2-7; D perhaps matches TRBD2 (6 bases). The germline V gene has CDR1 ENHRY and CDR2 SYGVKD. This CDR3 spans 15 amino acids. V shed 6 bases and J shed 0 bases, with 15 bases lying between them.

V usage is TRBV2 and J usage is TRBJ2-7, with a possible D match to TRBD2 (7 bases). The V end lost 0 bases, the J end lost 0 bases, and 12 bases lay between the germline ends. The CDR3 runs 16 residues. The germline V gene has CDR1 SNHLY and CDR2 FYNNEI. The DNA of the CDR3 is TGTGCCAGCAGTGAAGCGGGGAGGGGGGGCTCCTACGAGCAGTACTTC. Protein: CASSEAGRGGSYEQYF.

The V gene is TRBV6-5, the J gene TRBJ2-3; weak D call: TRBD1 (5 bases). This CDR3 region has 13 residues. The germline V gene encodes CDR1 MNHEY and CDR2 SVGAGI. V was pared by 6 bases and J by 3 bases, with 10 bases between. CDR3 loop: CASRTDMTDTQYF. In DNA form, the CDR3 reads TGTGCCAGCAGAACGGACATGACAGATACGCAGTATTTT.

The chain links TRBV18 to TRBJ2-1; tentative D call: TRBD2 (6 bases). This CDR3 has 14 residues. The germline gives CDR1 KGHSH, CDR2 LQKENI. Between the trimmed V and J ends, which lost 1 base and 5 bases, there was a span of 9 bases. This chain's CDR3 is CASSPLGLDNEQFF. The CDR3 DNA follows: TGTGCCAGCTCACCACTGGGACTCGACAATGAGCAGTTCTTC.

The genes are TRBV9 and TRBJ2-1; D call uncertain. The CDR3 contains 12 residues. V was trimmed by 1 base and J by 5 bases, leaving 4 bases between them. CDR1 is SGDLS and CDR2 is YYNGEE in the germline V gene. CDR3 nucleotides: TGTGCCAGCAGCGTAACCAACAATGAGCAGTTCTTC. Amino acids: CASSVTNNEQFF.

The rearrangement uses TRBV2 and TRBJ2-1; TRBD2 is a possible D gene (6 bases). Germline CDR1 and CDR2: SNHLY and FYNNEI. The V and J ends lost 10 bases and 0 bases respectively, with 10 bases between them. The CDR3 is 13 amino acids. The CDR3 reads CATAGNSYNEQFF. The CDR3, as DNA: TGTGCCACCGCGGGGAACTCCTACAATGAGCAGTTCTTC.

This clone was seen a single time. V usage is TRBV9 and J usage is TRBJ1-4; 7 positions agree with TRBD1. Trimming cost V 3 bases and J 8 bases; bases outside gene matches: 16. This CDR3 is built from 17 residues. Per germline, CDR1 SGDLS and CDR2 YYNGEE. CDR3 sequence reads: CASSAPFNTGAGEKLFF. CDR3 DNA sequence: TGTGCCAGCAGCGCGCCGTTTAATACAGGGGCGGGCGAAAAACTGTTTTTT. The full variable domain, with the rest looked up from reference TRBV9 and TRBJ1-4, is DSGVTQTPKHLITATGQRVTLRCSPRSGDLSVYWYQQSLDQGLQFLIQYYNGEERAKGNILERFSAQQFPDLHSELNLSSLELGDSALYFCASSAPFNTGAGEKLFFGSGTQLSVL.

This chain connects TRBV29-1 to TRBJ2-7; TRBD2 aligns across 8 bases. Germline CDR1 reads SQVTM; CDR2 reads ANQGSEA. V was clipped by 4 bases and J by 1 base; unmatched bases: 6. The length of the CDR3 is 14 residues. CDR3 DNA: TGCAGCGTTGTCGGGGGGGTGCCTTCCTACGAGCAGTACTTC. The encoded protein is CSVVGGVPSYEQYF.

The chain carries TRBV4-2 and TRBJ2-3; D gene unclear. Germline V CDR1 and CDR2: LGHNA, YNFKEQ. The CDR3 runs 13 residues. V lost 4 bases and J 0 bases, leaving 5 bases between the germline ends. The CDR3 loop reads CASSLTSTDTQYF. The CDR3 nucleotides read TGTGCCAGCAGCCTGACTAGCACAGATACGCAGTATTTT.

The chain couples TRBV29-1 to TRBJ1-2; no definite D call. Germline V gene data show CDR1 as SQVTM and CDR2 as ANQGSEA. The CDR3 covers 10 residues. The V end was cut by 4 bases, the J end by 6 bases, with 6 bases between. DNA of the CDR3: TGCAGCGTTGTATCGAATGGCTACACCTTC. This codes for CSVVSNGYTF.

This clone was seen a single time. This chain joins TRBV9 and TRBJ2-1; D is undetermined. This CDR3 is 14 amino acids long. V lost 0 bases and J lost 8, with 12 bases in between. The germline V gene has CDR1 SGDLS and CDR2 YYNGEE. The DNA for the CDR3 is TGTGCCAGCAGCGTAGCTACAAGGCCCTATGAGCAGTTCTTC. It translates to CASSVATRPYEQFF.

The chain couples TRBV11-2 to TRBJ1-2, with 10 bases aligning to TRBD1. This CDR3 comprises 14 residues. Germline V gene data show CDR1 as SGHAT and CDR2 as FQNNGV. V lost 5 bases and J lost 8; bases outside the gene matches: 8. CDR3: CASSATGGLIGYTF. In nucleotides, the CDR3 is TGTGCCAGCAGCGCGACAGGGGGCCTGATCGGCTACACCTTC.

The rearrangement uses TRBV4-3 and TRBJ1-2; possible D gene TRBD1, 5 bases. The CDR3 consists of 15 residues. The germline gives CDR1 LGHNA, CDR2 YSLEER. V gave up 0 bases and J gave up 4 bases, with 12 bases separating them. This CDR3 is CASSQDPGRAYGYTF. DNA of the CDR3: TGCGCCAGCAGCCAAGATCCAGGGAGAGCCTATGGCTACACCTTC.

The genes are TRBV6-1 and TRBJ1-1; unclear D gene. Trimming cost V 5 bases and J 3 bases, with 13 bases left between them. Germline CDR1 MNHNS, CDR2 SASEGT. The CDR3 sequence is 14 residues long. This chain's CDR3 is CASSFQSSDTEAFF. CDR3 bases: TGTGCCAGCAGTTTCCAGTCGTCGGACACTGAAGCTTTCTTT.